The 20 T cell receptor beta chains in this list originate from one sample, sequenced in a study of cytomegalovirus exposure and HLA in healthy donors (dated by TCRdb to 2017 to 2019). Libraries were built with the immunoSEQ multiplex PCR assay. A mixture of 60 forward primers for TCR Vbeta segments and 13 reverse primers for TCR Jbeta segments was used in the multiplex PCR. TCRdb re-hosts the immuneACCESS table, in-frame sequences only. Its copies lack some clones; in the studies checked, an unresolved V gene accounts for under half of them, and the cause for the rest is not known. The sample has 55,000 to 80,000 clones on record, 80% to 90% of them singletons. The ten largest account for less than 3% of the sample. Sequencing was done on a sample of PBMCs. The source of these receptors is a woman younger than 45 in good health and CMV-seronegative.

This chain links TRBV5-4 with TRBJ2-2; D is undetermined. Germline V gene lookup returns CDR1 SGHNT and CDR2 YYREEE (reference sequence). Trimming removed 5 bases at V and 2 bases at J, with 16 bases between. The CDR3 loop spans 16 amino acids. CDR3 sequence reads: CASSSSPPRNTGELFF. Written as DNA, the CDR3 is TGTGCCAGCAGTTCATCACCCCCGCGCAACACCGGGGAGCTGTTTTTT.

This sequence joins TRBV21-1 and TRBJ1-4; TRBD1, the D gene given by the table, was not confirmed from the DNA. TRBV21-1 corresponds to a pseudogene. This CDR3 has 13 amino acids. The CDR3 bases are TGTGCCAGCAGCAGAAACAGGGGGCTGGAACTGTTTTTT. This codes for CASSRNRGLELFF.

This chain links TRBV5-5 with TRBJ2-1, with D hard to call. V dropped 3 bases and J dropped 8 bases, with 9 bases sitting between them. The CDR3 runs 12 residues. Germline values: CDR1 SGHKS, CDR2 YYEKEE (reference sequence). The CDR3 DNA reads TGTGCCAGCAGCTCCCCCTCCCATGAGCAGTTCTTC. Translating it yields CASSSPSHEQFF.

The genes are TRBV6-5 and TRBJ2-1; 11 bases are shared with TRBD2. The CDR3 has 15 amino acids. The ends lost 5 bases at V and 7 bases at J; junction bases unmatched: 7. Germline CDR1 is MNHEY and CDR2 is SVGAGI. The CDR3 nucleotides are TGTGCCAGCAGTCTTTTTAGCGGGGGGGCTAATGAGCAGTTCTTC. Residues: CASSLFSGGANEQFF.

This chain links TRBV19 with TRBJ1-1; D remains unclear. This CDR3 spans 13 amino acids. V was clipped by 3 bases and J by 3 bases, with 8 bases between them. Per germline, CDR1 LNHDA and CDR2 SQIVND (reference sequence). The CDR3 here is CASSMSPYTEAFF. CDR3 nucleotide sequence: TGTGCCAGTAGTATGAGTCCCTACACTGAAGCTTTCTTT.

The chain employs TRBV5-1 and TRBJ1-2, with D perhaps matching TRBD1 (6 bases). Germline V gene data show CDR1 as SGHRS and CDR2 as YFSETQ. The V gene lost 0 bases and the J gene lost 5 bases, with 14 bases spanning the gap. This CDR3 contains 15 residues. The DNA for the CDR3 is TGCGCCAGCAGCTTGGCTCCAGGGGCGGAGTATGGCTACACCTTC. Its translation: CASSLAPGAEYGYTF.

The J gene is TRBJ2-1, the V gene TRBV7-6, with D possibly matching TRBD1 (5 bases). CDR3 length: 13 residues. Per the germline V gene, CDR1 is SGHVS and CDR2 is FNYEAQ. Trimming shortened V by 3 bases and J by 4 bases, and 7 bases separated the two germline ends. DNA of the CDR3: TGTGCCAGCAGCTTGACAGCATACAATGAGCAGTTCTTC. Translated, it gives CASSLTAYNEQFF. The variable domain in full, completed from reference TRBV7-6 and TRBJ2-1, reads GAGVSQSPRYKVTKRGQDVALRCDPISGHVSLYWYRQALGQGPEFLTYFNYEAQQDKSGLPNDRFSAERPEGSISTLTIQRTEQRDSAMYRCASSLTAYNEQFFGPGTRLTVL.

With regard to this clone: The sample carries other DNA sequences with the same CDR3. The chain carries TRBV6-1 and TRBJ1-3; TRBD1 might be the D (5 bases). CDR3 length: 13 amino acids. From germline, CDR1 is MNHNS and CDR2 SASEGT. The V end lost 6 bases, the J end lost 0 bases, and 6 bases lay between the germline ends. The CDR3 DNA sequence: TGTGCCAGCAGGCAGGGCTCTGGAAACACCATATATTTT. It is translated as CASRQGSGNTIYF.

The DNA for the CDR3 is TGTGCCAGCAGGGCGGAGTCGGGGACGAACACCGGGGAGCTGTTTTTT. Protein sequence: CASRAESGTNTGELFF. The V call is TRBV2, the J call TRBJ2-2, with D possibly TRBD2 on 5 matching bases. Trimming shortened V by 6 bases and J by 0 bases, and 14 bases separated the two germline ends. Looked up from germline, CDR1 is SNHLY and CDR2 is FYNNEI. The CDR3 sequence is 16 residues long.

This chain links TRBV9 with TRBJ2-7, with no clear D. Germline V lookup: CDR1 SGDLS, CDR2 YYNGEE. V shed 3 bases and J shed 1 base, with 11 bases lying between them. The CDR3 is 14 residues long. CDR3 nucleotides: TGTGCCAGCAGCGGACATTCCTCTTCCTACGAGCAGTACTTC. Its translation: CASSGHSSSYEQYF.

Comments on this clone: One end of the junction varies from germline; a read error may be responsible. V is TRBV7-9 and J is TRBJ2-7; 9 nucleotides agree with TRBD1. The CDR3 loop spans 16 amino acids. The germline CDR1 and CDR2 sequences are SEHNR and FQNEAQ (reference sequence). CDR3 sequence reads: CSSSFSGTGNSYEQYF. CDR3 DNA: TGTTCCAGCAGCTTTTCCGGGACAGGGAATTCCTACGAGCAGTACTTC. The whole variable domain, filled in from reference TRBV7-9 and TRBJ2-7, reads DTGVSQNPRHKITKRGQNVTFRCDPISEHNRLYWYRQTLGQGPEFLTYFQNEAQLEKSRLLSDRFSAERPKGSFSTLEIQRTEQGDSAMYLCSSSFSGTGNSYEQYFGPGTRLTVT.

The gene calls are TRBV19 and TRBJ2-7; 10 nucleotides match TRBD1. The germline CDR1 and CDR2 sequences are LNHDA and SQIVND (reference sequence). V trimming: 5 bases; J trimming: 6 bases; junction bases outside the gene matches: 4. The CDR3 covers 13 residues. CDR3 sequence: CASSSGQGVEQYF. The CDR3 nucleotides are TGTGCCAGTAGTTCCGGACAGGGGGTCGAGCAGTACTTC.

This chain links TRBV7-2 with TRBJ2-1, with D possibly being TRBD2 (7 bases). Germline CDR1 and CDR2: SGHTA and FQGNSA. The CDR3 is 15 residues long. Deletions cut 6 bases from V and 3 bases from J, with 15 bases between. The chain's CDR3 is CASSPGGPFYNEQFF. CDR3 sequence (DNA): TGTGCCAGCAGTCCCGGGGGGCCCTTCTACAATGAGCAGTTCTTC.

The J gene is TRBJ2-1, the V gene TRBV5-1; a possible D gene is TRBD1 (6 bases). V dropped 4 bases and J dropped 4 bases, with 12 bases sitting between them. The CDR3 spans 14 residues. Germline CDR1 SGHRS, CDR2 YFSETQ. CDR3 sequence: CASSIRTEYNEQFF. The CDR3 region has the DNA TGCGCCAGCAGCATACGGACAGAATACAATGAGCAGTTCTTC.

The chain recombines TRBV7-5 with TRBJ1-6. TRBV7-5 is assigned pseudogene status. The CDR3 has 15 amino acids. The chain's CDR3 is CARSRGRSYNSPLHF. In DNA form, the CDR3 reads TGTGCCAGAAGCCGCGGGAGGTCCTATAATTCACCCCTCCACTTT.

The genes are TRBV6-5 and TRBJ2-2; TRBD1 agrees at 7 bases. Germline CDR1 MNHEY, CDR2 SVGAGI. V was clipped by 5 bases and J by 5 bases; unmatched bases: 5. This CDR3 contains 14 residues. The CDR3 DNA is TGTGCCAGCAGTAGACAGGGATCGACCGGGGAGCTGTTTTTT. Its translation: CASSRQGSTGELFF.

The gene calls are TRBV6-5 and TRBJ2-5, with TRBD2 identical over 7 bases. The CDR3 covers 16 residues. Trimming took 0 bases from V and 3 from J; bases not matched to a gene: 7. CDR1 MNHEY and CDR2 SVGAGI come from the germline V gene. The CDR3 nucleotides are TGTGCCAGCAGTTACTCGATTGGGACTACAAAAGAGACCCAGTACTTC. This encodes CASSYSIGTTKETQYF.

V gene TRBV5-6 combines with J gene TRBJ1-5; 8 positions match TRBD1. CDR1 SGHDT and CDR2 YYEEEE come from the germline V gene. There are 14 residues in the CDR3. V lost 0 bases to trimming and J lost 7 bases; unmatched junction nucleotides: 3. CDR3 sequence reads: CASSLGQGKQPQHF. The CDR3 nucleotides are TGTGCCAGCAGCTTGGGACAGGGGAAACAGCCCCAGCATTTT.

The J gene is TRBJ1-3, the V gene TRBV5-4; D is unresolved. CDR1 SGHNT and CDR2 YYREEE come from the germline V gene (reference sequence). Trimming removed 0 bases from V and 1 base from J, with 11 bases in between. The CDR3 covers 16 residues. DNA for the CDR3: TGTGCCAGCAGCTTGGGAGGGATTGGATCTGGAAACACCATATATTTT. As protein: CASSLGGIGSGNTIYF. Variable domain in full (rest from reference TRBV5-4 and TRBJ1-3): ETGVTQSPTHLIKTRGQQVTLRCSSQSGHNTVSWYQQALGQGPQFIFQYYREEENGRGNFPPRFSGLQFPNYSSELNVNALELDDSALYLCASSLGGIGSGNTIYFGEGSWLTVV.

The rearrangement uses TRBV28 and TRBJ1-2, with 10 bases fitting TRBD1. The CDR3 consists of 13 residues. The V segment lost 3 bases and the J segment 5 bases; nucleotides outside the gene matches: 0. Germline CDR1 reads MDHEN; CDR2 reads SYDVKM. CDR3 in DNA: TGTGCCAGCAGTTTGGGACAGGGGTATGGCTACACCTTC. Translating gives CASSLGQGYGYTF.